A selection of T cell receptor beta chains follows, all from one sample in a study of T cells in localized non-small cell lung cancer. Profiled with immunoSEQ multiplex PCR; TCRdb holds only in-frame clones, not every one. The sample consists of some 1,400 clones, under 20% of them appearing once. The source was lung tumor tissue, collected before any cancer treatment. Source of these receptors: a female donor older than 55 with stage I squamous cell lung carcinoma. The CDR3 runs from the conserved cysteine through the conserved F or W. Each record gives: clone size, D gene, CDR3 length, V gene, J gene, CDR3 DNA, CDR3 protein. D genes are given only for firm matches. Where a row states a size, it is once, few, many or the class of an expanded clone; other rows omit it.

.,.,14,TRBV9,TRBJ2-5,TGTGCCAGCAGCGAGCAGGGTAGGGGAGAGACCCAGTACTTC,CASSEQGRGETQYF
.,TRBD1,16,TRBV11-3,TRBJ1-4,TGTGCCAGCAGCCAACAAGACAGGGGGCTAAATGAAAAACTGTTTTTT,CASSQQDRGLNEKLFF
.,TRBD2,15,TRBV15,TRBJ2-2,TGTGCCACCACTTCGACTAGCGGGAGAGTCGGGGAGCTGTTTTTT,CATTSTSGRVGELFF
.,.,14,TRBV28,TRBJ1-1,TGTGCCAGCAGTTTATTTAGACAGAACACTGAAGCTTTCTTT,CASSLFRQNTEAFF
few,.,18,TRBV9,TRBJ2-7,TGTGCCAGCAGCGTAGGCCCCACAGTGAGCACCGGAGGCAACGAGCAGTACTTC,CASSVGPTVSTGGNEQYF
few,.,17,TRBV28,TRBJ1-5,TGTGCCAGCAGTTTGGGGTACAGACAATATAGCAATCAGCCCCAGCATTTT,CASSLGYRQYSNQPQHF
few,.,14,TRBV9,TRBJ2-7,TGTGCCAGCAGGCCGGACTACCTCTCCTACGAGCAGTACTTC,CASRPDYLSYEQYF
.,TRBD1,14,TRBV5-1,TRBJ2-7,TGCGCCAGCAGCACGGGACAGTCATTCTACGAGCAGTACTTC,CASSTGQSFYEQYF
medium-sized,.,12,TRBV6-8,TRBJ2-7,TGTGCCAGCGCGACGGGAACCTACGAGCAGTACTTC,CASATGTYEQYF
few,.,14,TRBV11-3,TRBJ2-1,TGTGCCAGCAGCAAGGGGGCGGGAGTCACTGAGCAGTTCTTC,CASSKGAGVTEQFF
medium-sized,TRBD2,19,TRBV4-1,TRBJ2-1,TGCGCCAGCAGCCAAGACTGGGGACAGATAGCGGGAGCGTACAATGAGCAGTTCTTC,CASSQDWGQIAGAYNEQFF
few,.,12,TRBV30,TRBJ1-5,TGTGCCTGGAGTGCCTCCTATGGGCCCCAGCATTTT,CAWSASYGPQHF
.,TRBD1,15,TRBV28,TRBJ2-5,TGTGCCAGCAGCCAACAGGGGGCCGATCAAGAGACCCAGTACTTC,CASSQQGADQETQYF
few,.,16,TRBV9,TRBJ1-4,TGTGCCAGCAGTGAATGGATGGGGGTTCTTAATGAAAAACTGTTTTTT,CASSEWMGVLNEKLFF
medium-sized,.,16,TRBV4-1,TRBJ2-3,TGCGCCAGCAGCCAAGTGGGAGCGGGCTACACAGATACGCAGTATTTT,CASSQVGAGYTDTQYF
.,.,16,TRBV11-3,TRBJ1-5,TGTGCCAGCAGCTTGGTCTGGGATGCGGACAATCAGCCCCAGCATTTT,CASSLVWDADNQPQHF